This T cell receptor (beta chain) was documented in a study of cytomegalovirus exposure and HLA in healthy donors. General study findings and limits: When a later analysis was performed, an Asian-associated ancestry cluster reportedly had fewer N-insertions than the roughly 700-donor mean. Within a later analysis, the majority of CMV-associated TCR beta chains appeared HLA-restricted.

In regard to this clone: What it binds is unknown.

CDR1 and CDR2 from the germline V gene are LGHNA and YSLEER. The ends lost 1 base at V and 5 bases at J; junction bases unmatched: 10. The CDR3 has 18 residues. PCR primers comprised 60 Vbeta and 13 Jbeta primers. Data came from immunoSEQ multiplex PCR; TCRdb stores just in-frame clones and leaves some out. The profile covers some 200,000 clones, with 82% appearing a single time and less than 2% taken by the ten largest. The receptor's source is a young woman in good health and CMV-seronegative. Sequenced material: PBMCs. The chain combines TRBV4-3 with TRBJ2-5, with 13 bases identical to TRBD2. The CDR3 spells CASSQVAGTSGRGETQYF. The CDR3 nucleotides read TGCGCCAGCAGCCAAGTGGCCGGTACTAGCGGGAGGGGGGAGACCCAGTACTTC.